This TCR beta chain is drawn from a study of T-cell reconstitution after alpha-beta-depleted transplantation in children. Points from the study as a whole: By about two months after transplant, alpha-beta T cells reportedly arose from several hundred graft clones that had expanded.

The CDR3 loop spans 13 amino acids. V trimming: 5 bases; J trimming: 2 bases; junction bases outside the gene matches: 4. The germline CDR1 and CDR2 sequences are DFQATT and SNEGSKA (reference sequence). The library targeted TCRbeta and was prepared with unique molecular identifiers. TCRdb fed the PCR reads into MiXCR, producing one record per CDR3 protein. The sample lists about 170,000 distinct CDR3 sequences, 11% seen once, with around 13% in the top ten. This clonotype was counted ten times or more. Antigen specificity is unknown. The sample was PBMCs, taken before TCRalphabeta/CD19-depleted stem cell transplant. The clonotype comes from a boy aged 2-15 years with acute myeloid leukemia, due to receive a stem cell transplant. This rearrangement joins TRBV20-1 to TRBJ2-7; 9 bases fit TRBD1. The CDR3, as DNA: TGCAGTGCTGCCGGACAGGGGACCTACGAGCAGTACTTC. This sequence encodes CSAAGQGTYEQYF.